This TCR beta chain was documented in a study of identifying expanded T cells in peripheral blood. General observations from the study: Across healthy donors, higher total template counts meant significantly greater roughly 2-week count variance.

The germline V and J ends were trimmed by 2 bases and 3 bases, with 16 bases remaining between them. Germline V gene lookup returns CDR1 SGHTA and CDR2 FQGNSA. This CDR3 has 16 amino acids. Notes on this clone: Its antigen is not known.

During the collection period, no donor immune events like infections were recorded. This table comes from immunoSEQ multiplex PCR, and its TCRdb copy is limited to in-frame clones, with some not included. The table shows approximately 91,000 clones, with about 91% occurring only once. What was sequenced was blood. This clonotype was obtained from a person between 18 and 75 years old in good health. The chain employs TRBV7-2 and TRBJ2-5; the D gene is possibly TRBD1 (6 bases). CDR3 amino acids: CASSLQPRRGEETQYF. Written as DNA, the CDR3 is TGTGCCAGCAGCTTACAACCCCGCAGGGGAGAAGAGACCCAGTACTTC.